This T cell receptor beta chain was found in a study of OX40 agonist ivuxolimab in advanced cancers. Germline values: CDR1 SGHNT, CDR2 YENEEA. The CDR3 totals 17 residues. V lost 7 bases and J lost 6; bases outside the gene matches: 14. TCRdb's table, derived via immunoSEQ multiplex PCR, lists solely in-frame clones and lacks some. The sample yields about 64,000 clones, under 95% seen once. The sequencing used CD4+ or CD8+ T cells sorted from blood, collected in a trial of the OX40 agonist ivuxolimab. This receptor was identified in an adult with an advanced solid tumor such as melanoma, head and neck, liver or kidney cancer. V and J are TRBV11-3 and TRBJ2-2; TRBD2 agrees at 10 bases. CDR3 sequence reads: CASTTEALAGSAGELFF. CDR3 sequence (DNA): TGTGCCAGCACCACTGAGGCACTAGCGGGGTCGGCCGGGGAGCTGTTTTTT.